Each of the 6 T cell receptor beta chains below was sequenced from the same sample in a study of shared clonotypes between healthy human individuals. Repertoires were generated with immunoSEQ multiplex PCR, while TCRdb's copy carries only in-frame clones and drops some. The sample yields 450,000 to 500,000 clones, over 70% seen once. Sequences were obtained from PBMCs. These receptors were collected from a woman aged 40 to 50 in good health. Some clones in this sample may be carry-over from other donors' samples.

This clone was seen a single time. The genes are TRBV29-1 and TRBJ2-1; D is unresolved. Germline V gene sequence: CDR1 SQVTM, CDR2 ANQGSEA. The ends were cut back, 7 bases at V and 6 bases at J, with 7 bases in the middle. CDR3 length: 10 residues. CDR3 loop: CSAGLNEQFF. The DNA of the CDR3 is TGCAGCGCCGGGCTCAATGAGCAGTTCTTC.

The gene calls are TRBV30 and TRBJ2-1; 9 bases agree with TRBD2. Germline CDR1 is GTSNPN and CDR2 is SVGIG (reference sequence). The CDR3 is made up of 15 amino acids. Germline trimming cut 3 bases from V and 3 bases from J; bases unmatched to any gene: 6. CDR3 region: CAWSLAGGNYNEQFF. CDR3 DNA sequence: TGTGCCTGGAGCCTGGCGGGAGGGAACTACAATGAGCAGTTCTTC.

The DNA for the CDR3 is TGTGCCACCAGCAGAGTGTTCGGGGTCTCTGGGGCCAACGTCCTGACTTTC. Protein: CATSRVFGVSGANVLTF. The chain is built from TRBV15 and TRBJ2-6; possible D gene TRBD2, 5 bases. Trimming removed 1 base from V and 0 bases from J, with 10 bases in between. The CDR3 is 17 residues long. The V gene's germline CDR1 is LNHNV and CDR2 YYDKDF (reference sequence).

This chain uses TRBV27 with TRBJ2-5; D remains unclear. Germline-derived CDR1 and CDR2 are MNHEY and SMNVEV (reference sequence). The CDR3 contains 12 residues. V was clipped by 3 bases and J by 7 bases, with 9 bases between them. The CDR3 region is CASSFGVGTQYF. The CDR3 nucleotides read TGTGCCAGCAGTTTTGGGGTAGGGACCCAGTACTTC.

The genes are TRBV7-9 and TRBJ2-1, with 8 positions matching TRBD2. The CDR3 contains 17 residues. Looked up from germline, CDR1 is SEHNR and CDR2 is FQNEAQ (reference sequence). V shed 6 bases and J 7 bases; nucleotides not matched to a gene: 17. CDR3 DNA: TGTGCCAGCAGTCTAGAATTTGGACTAGCAGTTGGGAATGAGCAGTTCTTC. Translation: CASSLEFGLAVGNEQFF.

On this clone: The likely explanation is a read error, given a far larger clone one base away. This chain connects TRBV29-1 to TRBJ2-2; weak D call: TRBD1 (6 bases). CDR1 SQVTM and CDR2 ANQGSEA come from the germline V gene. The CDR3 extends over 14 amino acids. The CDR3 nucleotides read TGCAGCGGGGACGGGACACCGAACACCAGGGAGCTGTTTTTT. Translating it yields CSGDGTPNTRELFF.